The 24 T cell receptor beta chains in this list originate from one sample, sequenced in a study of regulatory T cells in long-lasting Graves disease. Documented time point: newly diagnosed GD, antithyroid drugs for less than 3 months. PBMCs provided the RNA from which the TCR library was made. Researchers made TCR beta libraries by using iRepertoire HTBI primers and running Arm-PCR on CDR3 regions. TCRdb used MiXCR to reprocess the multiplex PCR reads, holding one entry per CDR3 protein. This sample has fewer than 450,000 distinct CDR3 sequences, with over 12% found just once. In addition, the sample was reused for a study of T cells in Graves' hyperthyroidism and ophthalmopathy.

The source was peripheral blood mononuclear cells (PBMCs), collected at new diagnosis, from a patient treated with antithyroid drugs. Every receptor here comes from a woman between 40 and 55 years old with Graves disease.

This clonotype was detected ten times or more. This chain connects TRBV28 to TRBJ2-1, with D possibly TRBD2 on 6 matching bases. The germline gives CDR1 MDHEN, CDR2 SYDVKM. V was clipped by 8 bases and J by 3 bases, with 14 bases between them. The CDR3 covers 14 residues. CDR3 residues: CASYGGVNYNEQFF. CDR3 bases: TGTGCCAGCTACGGCGGGGTAAACTACAATGAGCAGTTCTTC.

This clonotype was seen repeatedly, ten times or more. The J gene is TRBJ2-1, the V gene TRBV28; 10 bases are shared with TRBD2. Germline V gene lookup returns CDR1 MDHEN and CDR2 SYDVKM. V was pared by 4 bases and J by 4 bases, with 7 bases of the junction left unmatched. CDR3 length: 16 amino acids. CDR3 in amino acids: CASSSPGTSVYNEQFF. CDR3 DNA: TGTGCCAGCAGTTCTCCCGGGACTAGCGTATACAATGAGCAGTTCTTC.

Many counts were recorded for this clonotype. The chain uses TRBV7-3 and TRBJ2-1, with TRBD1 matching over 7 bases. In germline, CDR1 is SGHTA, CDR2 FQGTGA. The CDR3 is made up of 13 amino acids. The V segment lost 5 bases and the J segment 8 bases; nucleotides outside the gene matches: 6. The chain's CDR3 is CASSQGQFDEQFF. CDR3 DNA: TGTGCCAGCAGCCAGGGACAGTTCGATGAGCAGTTCTTC.

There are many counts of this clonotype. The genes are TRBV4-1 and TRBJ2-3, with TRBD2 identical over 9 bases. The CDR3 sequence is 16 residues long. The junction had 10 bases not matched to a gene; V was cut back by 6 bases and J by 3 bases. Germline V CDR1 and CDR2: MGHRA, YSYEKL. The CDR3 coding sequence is TGCGCCAGCAGTACCGGGACTAGCTCCTGGACAGATACGCAGTATTTT. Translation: CASSTGTSSWTDTQYF.

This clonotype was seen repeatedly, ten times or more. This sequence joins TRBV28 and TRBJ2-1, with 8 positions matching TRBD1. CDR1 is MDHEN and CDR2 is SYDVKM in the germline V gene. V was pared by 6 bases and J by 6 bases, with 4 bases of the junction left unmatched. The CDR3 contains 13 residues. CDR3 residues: CASRATGGNEQFF. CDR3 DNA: TGTGCCAGCAGAGCCACAGGGGGCAATGAGCAGTTCTTC.

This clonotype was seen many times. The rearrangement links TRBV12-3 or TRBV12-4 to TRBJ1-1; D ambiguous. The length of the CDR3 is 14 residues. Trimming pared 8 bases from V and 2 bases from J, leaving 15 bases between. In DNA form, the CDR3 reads TGTGCCAGCGGCCAAAGATCAGCTAACACTGAAGCTTTCTTT. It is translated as CASGQRSANTEAFF.

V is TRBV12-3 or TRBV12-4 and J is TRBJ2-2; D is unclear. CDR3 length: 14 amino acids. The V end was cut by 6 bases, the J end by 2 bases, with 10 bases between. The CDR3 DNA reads TGTGCCAGCAGAGACATAGTAAACACCGGGGAGCTGTTTTTT. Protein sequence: CASRDIVNTGELFF.

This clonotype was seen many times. The CDR3 reads CATAQGYEQYF. DNA of the CDR3: TGTGCCACAGCTCAGGGGTACGAGCAGTACTTC. The chain combines TRBV6-1 with TRBJ2-7, with D perhaps matching TRBD1 (6 bases). The CDR3 is 11 residues long. Germline values: CDR1 MNHNS, CDR2 SASEGT. V gave up 10 bases and J gave up 4 bases, with 11 bases separating them.

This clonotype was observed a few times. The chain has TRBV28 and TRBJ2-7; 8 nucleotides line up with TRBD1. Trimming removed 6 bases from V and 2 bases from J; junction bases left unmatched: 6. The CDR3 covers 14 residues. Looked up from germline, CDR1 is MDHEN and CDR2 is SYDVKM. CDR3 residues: CASSRDRTTYEQYF. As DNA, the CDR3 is TGTGCCAGCAGCCGGGACAGGACAACCTACGAGCAGTACTTC.

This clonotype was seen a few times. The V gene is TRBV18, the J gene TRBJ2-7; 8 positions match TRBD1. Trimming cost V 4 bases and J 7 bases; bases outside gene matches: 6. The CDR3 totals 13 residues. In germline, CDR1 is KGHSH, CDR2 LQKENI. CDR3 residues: CASSLDREREQYF. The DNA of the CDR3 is TGTGCCAGCTCACTGGACAGGGAGAGGGAGCAGTACTTC.

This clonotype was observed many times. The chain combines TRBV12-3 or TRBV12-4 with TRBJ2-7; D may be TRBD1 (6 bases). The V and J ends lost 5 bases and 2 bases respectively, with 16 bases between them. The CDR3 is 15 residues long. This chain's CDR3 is CASSPTGTHTYEQYF. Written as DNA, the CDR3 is TGTGCCAGCAGTCCTACCGGGACACATACCTACGAGCAGTACTTC.

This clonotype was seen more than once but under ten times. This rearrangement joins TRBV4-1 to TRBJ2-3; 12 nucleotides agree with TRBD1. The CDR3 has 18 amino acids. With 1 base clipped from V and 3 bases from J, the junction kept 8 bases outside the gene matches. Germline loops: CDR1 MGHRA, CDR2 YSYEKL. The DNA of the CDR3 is TGCGCCAGCAGCCAAGTGAGGGACAGGGGGCAAGAGACAGATACGCAGTATTTT. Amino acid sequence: CASSQVRDRGQETDTQYF.

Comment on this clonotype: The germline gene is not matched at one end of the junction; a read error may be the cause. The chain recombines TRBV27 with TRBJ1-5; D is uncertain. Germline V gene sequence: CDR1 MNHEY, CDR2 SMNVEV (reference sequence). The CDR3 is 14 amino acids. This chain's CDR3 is CASSLSGDNQPQHF. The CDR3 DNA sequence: TGTGCCAGCAGCTTATCGGGTGACAATCAGCCCCAGCATTTT.

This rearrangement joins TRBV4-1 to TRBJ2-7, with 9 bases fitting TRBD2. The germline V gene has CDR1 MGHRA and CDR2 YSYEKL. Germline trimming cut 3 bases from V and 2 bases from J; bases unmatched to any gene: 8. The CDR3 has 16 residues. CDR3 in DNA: TGCGCCAGCAGCCAGAAGTGGCCTAGCGGGGCCTACGAGCAGTACTTC. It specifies CASSQKWPSGAYEQYF.

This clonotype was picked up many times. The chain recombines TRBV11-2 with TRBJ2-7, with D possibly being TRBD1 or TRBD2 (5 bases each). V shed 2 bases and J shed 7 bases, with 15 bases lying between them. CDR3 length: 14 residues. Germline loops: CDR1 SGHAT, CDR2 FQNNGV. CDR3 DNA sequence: TGTGCCAGCAGCTTACCCCCGGGACCCCTGGAGCAGTACTTC. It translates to CASSLPPGPLEQYF.

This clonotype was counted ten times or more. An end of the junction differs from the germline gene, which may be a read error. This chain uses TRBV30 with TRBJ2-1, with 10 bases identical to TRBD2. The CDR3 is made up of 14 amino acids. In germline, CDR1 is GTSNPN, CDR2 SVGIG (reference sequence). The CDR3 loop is CARRSAGGRYEQFF. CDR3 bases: TGTGCCCGGAGGTCAGCGGGAGGGAGGTATGAGCAGTTCTTC.

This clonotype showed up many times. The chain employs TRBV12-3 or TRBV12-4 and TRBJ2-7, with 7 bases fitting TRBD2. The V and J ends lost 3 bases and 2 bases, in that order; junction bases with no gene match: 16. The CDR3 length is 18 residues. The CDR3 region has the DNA TGTGCCAGCAGTTTGGGCGCGCTAGCGGCCCGAGGGGCCTACGAGCAGTACTTC. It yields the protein CASSLGALAARGAYEQYF.

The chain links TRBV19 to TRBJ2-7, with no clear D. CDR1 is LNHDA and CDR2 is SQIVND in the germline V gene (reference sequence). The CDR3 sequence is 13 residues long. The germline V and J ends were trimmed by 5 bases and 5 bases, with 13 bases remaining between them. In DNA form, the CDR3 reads TGTGCCAGTAGTTCCTACTCACTGAACGAGCAGTACTTC. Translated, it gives CASSSYSLNEQYF.

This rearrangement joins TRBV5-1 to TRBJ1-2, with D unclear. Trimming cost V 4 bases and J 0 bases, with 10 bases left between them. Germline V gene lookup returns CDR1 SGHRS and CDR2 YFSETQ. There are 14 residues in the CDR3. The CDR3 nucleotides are TGCGCCAGCAGCATGGACGGTGCTAACTATGGCTACACCTTC. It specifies CASSMDGANYGYTF.

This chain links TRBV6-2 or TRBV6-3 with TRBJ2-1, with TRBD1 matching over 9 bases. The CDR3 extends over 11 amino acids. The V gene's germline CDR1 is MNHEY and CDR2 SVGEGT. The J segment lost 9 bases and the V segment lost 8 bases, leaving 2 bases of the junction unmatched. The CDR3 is CASAQGAEQFF. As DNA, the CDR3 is TGTGCCAGCGCACAGGGGGCTGAGCAGTTCTTC.

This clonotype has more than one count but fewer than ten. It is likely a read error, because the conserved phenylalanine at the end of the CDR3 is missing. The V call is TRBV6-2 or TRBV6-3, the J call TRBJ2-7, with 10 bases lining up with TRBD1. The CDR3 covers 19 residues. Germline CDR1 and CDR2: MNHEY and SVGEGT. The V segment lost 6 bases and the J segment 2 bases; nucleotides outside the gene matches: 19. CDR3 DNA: TGTGCCAGCAGGCTCCCTTCCCTTAATTGGGGGACAGGGGCCTACGAGCAGTACTAC. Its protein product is CASRLPSLNWGTGAYEQYY.

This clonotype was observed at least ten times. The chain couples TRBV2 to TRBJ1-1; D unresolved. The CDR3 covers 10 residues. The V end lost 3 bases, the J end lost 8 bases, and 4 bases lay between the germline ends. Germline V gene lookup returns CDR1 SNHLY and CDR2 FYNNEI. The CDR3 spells CASSEGEAFF. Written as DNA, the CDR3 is TGTGCCAGCAGTGAGGGGGAAGCTTTCTTT. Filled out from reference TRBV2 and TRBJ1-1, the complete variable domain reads EPEVTQTPSHQVTQMGQEVILRCVPISNHLYFYWYRQILGQKVEFLVSFYNNEISEKSEIFDDQFSVERPDGSNFTLKIRSTKLEDSAMYFCASSEGEAFFGQGTRLTVV.

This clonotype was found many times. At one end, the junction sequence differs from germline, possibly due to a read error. CDR3 loop: CASSEATETYRYTF. The CDR3 coding sequence is TGCGCCAGCAGTGAGGCGACAGAGACCTATCGCTACACCTTC. The J gene is TRBJ1-2, the V gene TRBV10-2, with D possibly being TRBD1 (5 bases). This CDR3 is 14 amino acids long. Germline CDR1 is WSHSY and CDR2 is SAAADI.

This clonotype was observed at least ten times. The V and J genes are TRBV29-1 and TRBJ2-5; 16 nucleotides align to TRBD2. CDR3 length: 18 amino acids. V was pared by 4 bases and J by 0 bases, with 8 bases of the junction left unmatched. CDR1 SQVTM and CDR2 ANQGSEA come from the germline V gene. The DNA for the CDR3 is TGCAGCGTTGTTTCGGGACTAGCGGGAGGGAGGTACCAAGAGACCCAGTACTTC. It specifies CSVVSGLAGGRYQETQYF.